This T cell receptor (beta chain) is drawn from a study of cytomegalovirus exposure and HLA in healthy donors. Of note for this clone: Its antigen is unknown.

The primer mix had 60 Vbeta and 13 Jbeta primers. Assay used: immunoSEQ multiplex PCR; TCRdb lists only in-frame clones, some missing. Seen here are 120,000 or so clones, roughly three fifths observed once, and the top ten hold roughly 8.6%. The CDR3 consists of 13 residues. V shed 3 bases and J shed 1 base, with 6 bases lying between them. In germline, CDR1 is MNHEY, CDR2 SVGAGI. Broader study findings: An apparent linkage of common viral pathogens to several of the most significant clusters emerged in a later analysis. Another analysis was done later, and it associated more than 15,000 TCR beta sequences with HLA alleles at 0.05 false discovery rate.

The specimen was PBMCs. The chain employs TRBV6-5 and TRBJ2-5; no definite D call. This receptor was obtained from a woman aged 40 to 50 in good health and CMV-seropositive. The CDR3 nucleotides read TGTGCCAGCAGTTATGAGGTCCAAGAGACCCAGTACTTC. Translated, it gives CASSYEVQETQYF.